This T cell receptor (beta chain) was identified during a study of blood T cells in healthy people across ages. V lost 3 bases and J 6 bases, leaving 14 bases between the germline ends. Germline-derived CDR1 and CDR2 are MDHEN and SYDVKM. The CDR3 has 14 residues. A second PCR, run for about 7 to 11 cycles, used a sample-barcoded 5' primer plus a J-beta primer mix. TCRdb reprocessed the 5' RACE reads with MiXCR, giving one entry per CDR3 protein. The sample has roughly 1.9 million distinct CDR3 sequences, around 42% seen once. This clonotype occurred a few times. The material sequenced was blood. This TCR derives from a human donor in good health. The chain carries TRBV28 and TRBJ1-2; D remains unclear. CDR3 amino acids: CASSFRRARNGYTF. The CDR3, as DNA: TGTGCCAGCAGTTTCAGAAGGGCCCGAAATGGCTACACCTTC.